A single sample gave rise to the 9 T cell receptor beta chains below, sequenced in a study of identical twins. TCRdb reanalysed the 5' RACE reads using MiXCR and keeps one entry per CDR3 protein. Of 500,000 to 700,000 distinct CDR3 sequences listed, just over 7% are singletons. This sample was also put to use in a study of yellow fever vaccine responses in identical twins.

The specimen was PBMCs. The source of these receptors is a woman between 18 and 29 years old in good health.

This clonotype was counted only a few times. V usage is TRBV29-1 and J usage is TRBJ2-7; 8 nucleotides line up with TRBD1. Germline-derived CDR1 and CDR2 are SQVTM and ANQGSEA. This CDR3 comprises 16 residues. The V and J ends lost 4 bases and 0 bases, in that order; junction bases with no gene match: 11. The CDR3 protein is CSVGLAPGQASYEQYF. CDR3 sequence (DNA): TGCAGCGTTGGCCTCGCGCCGGGACAGGCCTCCTACGAGCAGTACTTC.

The J gene is TRBJ1-1, the V gene TRBV27; possibly TRBD1 for D (6 bases). The germline V and J ends were trimmed by 6 bases and 5 bases, with 19 bases remaining between them. The CDR3 is 15 amino acids. Germline V gene sequence: CDR1 MNHEY, CDR2 SMNVEV (reference sequence). The CDR3: CASSPLGGGGTEAFF. In DNA form, the CDR3 reads TGTGCCAGCAGCCCCCTGGGGGGCGGAGGTACTGAAGCTTTCTTT.

Details on this clonotype: An end of the junction does not agree with germline; a read error may underlie this. The CDR3 reads CASSLLGGNVLTF. CDR3 DNA: TGTGCCAGCAGTTTACTCGGGGGCAACGTCCTGACTTTC. The chain carries TRBV12-3 or TRBV12-4 and TRBJ2-6; a possible D gene is TRBD2 (6 bases). The CDR3 consists of 13 residues.

This clonotype turned up a few times. This chain uses TRBV2 with TRBJ2-7; TRBD2 might be the D (6 bases). The CDR3 is 12 amino acids. CDR1 SNHLY and CDR2 FYNNEI come from the germline V gene. V was pared by 6 bases and J by 4 bases, with 10 bases between. The CDR3 here is CASRGRIYEQYF. The CDR3 DNA reads TGTGCCAGCAGAGGGAGGATTTACGAGCAGTACTTC.

The chain has TRBV5-5 and TRBJ1-5; D call uncertain. Looked up from germline, CDR1 is SGHKS and CDR2 is YYEKEE (reference sequence). V lost 0 bases and J 1 base, leaving 11 bases between the germline ends. The CDR3 contains 16 residues. The CDR3 DNA follows: TGTGCCAGCAGCTTGGAGCCGGGGAGAAGCAATCAGCCCCAGCATTTT. It translates to CASSLEPGRSNQPQHF.

The rearrangement joins TRBV20-1 to TRBJ2-6, with a weak D call TRBD1 (5 bases). The V gene's germline CDR1 is DFQATT and CDR2 SNEGSKA (reference sequence). The CDR3 extends over 17 amino acids. V was trimmed by 3 bases and J by 1 base, leaving 16 bases between them. CDR3 sequence reads: CSARGQLTPSGANVLTF. CDR3 coding DNA: TGCAGTGCTAGGGGGCAACTCACCCCGTCTGGGGCCAACGTCCTGACTTTC.

The chain joins TRBV5-4 to TRBJ2-1, with 8 nucleotides matching TRBD1. Germline V gene data show CDR1 as SGHNT and CDR2 as YYREEE (reference sequence). The length of the CDR3 is 14 residues. The trim removed 4 bases at V and 5 bases at J, leaving 5 bases unmatched. CDR3 coding DNA: TGTGCCAGCAGCAAGACAGGGGTCGACAATGAGCAGTTCTTC. Amino acid sequence: CASSKTGVDNEQFF.

The chain combines TRBV2 with TRBJ2-7; 8 positions agree with TRBD2. V was clipped by 3 bases and J by 6 bases; unmatched bases: 10. This CDR3 region has 15 residues. The germline V gene encodes CDR1 SNHLY and CDR2 FYNNEI. This chain's CDR3 is CASSERAGAIIEQYF. The CDR3 DNA follows: TGTGCCAGCAGTGAGAGAGCGGGAGCTATAATCGAGCAGTACTTC.

The chain carries TRBV5-1 and TRBJ2-2; possible D gene TRBD1, 5 bases. V was shortened by 4 bases and J by 7 bases, with 14 bases between the two germline ends. CDR1 is SGHRS and CDR2 is YFSETQ in the germline V gene. The CDR3 is 14 residues long. The CDR3 here is CASSADNFGGELFF. DNA for the CDR3: TGCGCCAGCAGCGCGGACAATTTTGGCGGGGAGCTGTTTTTT.